These T cell receptor beta chains were read from a single sample in a study of blood T cell repertoires in COVID-19. The data were produced by immunoSEQ multiplex PCR, yet TCRdb's version contains in-frame clones alone and is incomplete. The sample carries 130,000 to 150,000 clones, around nine tenths recorded once. The sequencing input was peripheral blood. These TCRs come from a human donor in a cohort sampled during active COVID-19. CDR3s include the opening cysteine and the closing phenylalanine or tryptophan. Clone size is stated in some rows and not others, as once, few, many or a class when expanded.

V gene	clone size	J gene	CDR3 protein
TRBV3-1/TRBV3-2	NA	TRBJ1-6	CASSLLGEGSPLHF
TRBV7-9	NA	TRBJ2-1	CASSLGLTAYNEQFF
TRBV7-3	NA	TRBJ2-1	CASSLRRGTEQFF
TRBV19	NA	TRBJ2-6	CASSIRQSGANVLTF
TRBV7-8	NA	TRBJ2-3	CASSLVEREGMWTDTQYF
TRBV28	NA	TRBJ2-1	CASSLTAYYNEQFF
TRBV6-1	NA	TRBJ2-1	CASSDFGRGNNEQFF
TRBV7-3	NA	TRBJ2-3	CASSLTGGPDTQYF
TRBV3-1/TRBV3-2	NA	TRBJ2-2	CASSQEMMRINTGELFF
TRBV7-9	medium-sized	TRBJ2-1	CASSPNPSKAYNEQFF
TRBV6-2/TRBV6-3	once	TRBJ1-5	CASSYWGGVRDNQPQHF
TRBV28	NA	TRBJ2-7	CASSWAGWEQYF
TRBV5-4	NA	TRBJ2-7	CASSLEQGVAYEQYF